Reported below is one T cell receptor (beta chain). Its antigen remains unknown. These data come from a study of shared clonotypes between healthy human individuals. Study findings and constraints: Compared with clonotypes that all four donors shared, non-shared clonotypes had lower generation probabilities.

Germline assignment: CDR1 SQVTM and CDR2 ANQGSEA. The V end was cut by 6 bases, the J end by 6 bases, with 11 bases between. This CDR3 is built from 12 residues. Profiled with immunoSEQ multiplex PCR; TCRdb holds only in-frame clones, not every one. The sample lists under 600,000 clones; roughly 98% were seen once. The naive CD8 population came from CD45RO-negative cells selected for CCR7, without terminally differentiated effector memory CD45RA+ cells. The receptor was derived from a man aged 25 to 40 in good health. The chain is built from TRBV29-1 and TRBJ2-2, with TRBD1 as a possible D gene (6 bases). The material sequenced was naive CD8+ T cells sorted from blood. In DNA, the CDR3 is TGCAGCGTACTGGGGGCCGCCGGGGAGCTGTTTTTT. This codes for CSVLGAAGELFF.